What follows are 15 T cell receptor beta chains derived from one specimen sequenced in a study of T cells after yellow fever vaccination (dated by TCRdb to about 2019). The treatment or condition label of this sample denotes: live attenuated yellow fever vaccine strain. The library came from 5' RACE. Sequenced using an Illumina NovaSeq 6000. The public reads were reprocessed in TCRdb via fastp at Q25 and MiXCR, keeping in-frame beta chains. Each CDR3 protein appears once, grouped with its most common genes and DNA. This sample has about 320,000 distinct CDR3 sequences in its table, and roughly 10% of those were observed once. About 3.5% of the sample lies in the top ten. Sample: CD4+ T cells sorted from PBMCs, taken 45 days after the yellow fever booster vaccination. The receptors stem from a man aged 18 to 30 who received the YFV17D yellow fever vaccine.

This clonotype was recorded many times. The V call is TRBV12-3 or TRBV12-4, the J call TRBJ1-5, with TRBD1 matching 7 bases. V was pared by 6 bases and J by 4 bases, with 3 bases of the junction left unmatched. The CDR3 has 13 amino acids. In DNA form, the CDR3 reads TGTGCCAGCAGGGCGACAGGGAATCAGCCCCAGCATTTT. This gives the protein CASRATGNQPQHF.

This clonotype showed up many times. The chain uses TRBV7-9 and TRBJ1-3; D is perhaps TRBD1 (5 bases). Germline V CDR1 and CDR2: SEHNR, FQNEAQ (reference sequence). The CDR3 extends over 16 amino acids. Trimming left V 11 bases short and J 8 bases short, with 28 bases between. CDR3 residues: CAVGQPAKSVWDTIYF. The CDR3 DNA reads TGTGCCGTGGGGCAGCCGGCCAAATCGGTGTGGGACACCATATATTTT.

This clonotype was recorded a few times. CDR3 DNA: TGTGCCAGCAGTTCAGCGGGGGGGCAGTACGAGCAGTACGTC. Protein product: CASSSAGGQYEQYV. The chain uses TRBV28 and TRBJ2-7, with 10 nucleotides matching TRBD2. Trimming took 4 bases from V and 4 from J; bases not matched to a gene: 4. The germline V gene has CDR1 MDHEN and CDR2 SYDVKM. The CDR3 runs 14 residues.

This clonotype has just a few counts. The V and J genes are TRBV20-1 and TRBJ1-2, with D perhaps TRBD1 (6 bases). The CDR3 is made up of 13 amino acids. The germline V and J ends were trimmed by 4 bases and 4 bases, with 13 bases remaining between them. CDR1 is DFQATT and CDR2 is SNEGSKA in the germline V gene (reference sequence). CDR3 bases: TGCAGTGCTACCGAACAGGGAACCTATGGCTACACCTTC. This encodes CSATEQGTYGYTF.

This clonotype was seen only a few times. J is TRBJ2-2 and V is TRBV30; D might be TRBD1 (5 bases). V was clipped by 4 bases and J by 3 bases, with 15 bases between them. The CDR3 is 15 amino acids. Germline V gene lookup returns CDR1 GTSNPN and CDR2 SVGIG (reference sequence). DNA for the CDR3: TGTGCCTGGAAGTCGGACACTGGAGACACCGGGGAGCTGTTTTTT. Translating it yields CAWKSDTGDTGELFF.

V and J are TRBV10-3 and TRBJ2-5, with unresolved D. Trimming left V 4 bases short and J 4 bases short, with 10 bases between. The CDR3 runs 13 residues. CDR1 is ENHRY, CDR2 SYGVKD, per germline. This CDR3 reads CAISGLNLETQYF. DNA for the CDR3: TGTGCCATCAGTGGTCTGAATTTAGAGACCCAGTACTTC.

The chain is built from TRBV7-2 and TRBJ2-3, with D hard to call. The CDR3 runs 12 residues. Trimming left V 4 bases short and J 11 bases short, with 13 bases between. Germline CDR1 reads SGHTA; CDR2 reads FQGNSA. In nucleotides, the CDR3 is TGTGCCAGCAGCTACCCCTCTTTCGGGCAGTATTTT. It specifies CASSYPSFGQYF.

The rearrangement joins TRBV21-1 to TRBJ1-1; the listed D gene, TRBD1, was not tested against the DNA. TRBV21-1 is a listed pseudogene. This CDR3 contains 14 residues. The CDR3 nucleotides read TGTGCCAGCAGCGCACAGGGGGCCGGCACTGAAGCTTTCTTT. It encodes CASSAQGAGTEAFF.

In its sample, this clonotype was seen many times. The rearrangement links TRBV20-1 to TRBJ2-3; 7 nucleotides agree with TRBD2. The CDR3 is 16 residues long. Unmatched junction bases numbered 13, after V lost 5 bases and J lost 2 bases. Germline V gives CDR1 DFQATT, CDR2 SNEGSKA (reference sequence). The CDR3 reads CSAVRLAAGNTDTQYF. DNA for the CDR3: TGCAGTGCTGTAAGACTAGCAGCTGGAAACACAGATACGCAGTATTTT.

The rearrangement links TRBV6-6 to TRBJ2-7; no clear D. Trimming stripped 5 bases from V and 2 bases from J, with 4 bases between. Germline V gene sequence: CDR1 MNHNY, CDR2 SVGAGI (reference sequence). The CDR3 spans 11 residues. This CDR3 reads CASSTAYEQYV. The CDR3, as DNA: TGTGCCAGCAGTACGGCCTACGAGCAGTACGTC.

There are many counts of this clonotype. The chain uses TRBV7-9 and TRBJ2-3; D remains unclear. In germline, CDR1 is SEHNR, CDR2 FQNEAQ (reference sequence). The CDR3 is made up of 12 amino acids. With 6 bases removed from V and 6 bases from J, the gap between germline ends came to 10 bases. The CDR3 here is CASSYFGDTQYF. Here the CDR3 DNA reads TGTGCCAGCAGTTATTTTGGGGATACGCAGTATTTT.

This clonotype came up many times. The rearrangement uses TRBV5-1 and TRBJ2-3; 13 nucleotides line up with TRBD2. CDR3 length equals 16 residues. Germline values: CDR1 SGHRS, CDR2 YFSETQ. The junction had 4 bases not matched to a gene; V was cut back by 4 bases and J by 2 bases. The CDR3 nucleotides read TGCGCCAGCAGCCAGGGACTAGCGGGAAACACAGATACGCAGTATTTT. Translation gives CASSQGLAGNTDTQYF. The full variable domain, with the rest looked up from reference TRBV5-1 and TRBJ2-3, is KAGVTQTPRYLIKTRGQQVTLSCSPISGHRSVSWYQQTPGQGLQFLFEYFSETQRNKGNFPGRFSGRQFSNSRSEMNVSTLELGDSALYLCASSQGLAGNTDTQYFGPGTRLTVL.

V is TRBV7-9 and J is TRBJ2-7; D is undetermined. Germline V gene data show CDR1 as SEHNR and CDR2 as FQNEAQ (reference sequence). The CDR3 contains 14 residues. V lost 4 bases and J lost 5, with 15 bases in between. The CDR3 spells CASSSRPYDDEQYF. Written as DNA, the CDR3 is TGTGCCAGCAGCTCCCGGCCCTACGACGACGAGCAGTACTTC.

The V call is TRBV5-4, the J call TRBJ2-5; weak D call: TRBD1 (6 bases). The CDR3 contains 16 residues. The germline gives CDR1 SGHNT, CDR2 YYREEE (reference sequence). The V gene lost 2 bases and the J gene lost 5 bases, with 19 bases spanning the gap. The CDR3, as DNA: TGTGCCAGCAGCTTCTACATTTCCGGGACACCTGAGACCCAGTACTTC. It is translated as CASSFYISGTPETQYF.

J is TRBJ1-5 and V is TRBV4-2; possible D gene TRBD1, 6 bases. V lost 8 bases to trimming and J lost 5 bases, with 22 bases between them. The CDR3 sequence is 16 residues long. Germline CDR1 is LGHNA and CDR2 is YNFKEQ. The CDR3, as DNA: TGTGCCAGCGCATCGGGAGGGGGGGCGAGAGATCAGCCCCAGCATTTT. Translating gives CASASGGGARDQPQHF.